This TCR beta chain was identified during a study of cytomegalovirus exposure and HLA in healthy donors. Study-wide results and caveats: The productive fraction for most TCR beta V segments was about 87% or about 30% in an earlier analysis. A later analysis reportedly found that, within productive TCRs, an Asian-associated ancestry cluster had fewer N-insertions than the mean observed across the approximately 700 donors. Across donors, most TCRs were seen rarely, yet some public ones were widespread.

Points on this clone: No antigen is known for it.

In germline, CDR1 is MNHEY, CDR2 SVGAGI. Trimming at V came to 5 bases and at J to 4 bases, leaving 5 bases not matched to a gene. CDR3 size: 15 residues. PCR employed 60 Vbeta and 13 Jbeta primers. Generated by immunoSEQ multiplex PCR, the TCRdb table keeps only in-frame clones and is missing some. The table lists over 150,000 clones, around 76% of them singletons. The V and J genes are TRBV6-5 and TRBJ1-5, with TRBD1 matching over 10 bases. This receptor was obtained from a man in his 60s in good health and CMV-seronegative. Sequenced material: PBMCs. CDR3 region: CASSRDRGGNQPQHF. DNA of the CDR3: TGTGCCAGCAGTAGGGACAGGGGAGGAAATCAGCCCCAGCATTTT.